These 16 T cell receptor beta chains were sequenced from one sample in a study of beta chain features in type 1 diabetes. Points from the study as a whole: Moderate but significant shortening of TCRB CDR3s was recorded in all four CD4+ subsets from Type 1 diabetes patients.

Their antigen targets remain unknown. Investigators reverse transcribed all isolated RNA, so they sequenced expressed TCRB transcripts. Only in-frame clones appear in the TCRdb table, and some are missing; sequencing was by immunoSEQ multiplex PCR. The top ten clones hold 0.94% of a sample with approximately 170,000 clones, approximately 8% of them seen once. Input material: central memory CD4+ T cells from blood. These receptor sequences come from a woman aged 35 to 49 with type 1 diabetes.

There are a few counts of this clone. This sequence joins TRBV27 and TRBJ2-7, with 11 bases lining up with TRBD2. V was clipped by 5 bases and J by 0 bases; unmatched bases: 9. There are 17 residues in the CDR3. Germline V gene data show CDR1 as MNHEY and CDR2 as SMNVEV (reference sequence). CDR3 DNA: TGTGCCAGCAGTCCTCGGACTAGCGGGTTGAGCTCCTACGAGCAGTACTTC. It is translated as CASSPRTSGLSSYEQYF.

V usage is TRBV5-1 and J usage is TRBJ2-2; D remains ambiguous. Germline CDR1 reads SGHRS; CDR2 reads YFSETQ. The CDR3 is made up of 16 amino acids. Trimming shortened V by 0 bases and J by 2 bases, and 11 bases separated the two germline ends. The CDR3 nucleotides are TGCGCCAGCAGCTTGGGACACGTAATTAACACCGGGGAGCTGTTTTTT. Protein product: CASSLGHVINTGELFF.

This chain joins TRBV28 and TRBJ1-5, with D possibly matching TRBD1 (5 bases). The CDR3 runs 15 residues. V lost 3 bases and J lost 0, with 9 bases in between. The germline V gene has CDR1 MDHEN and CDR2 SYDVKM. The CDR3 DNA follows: TGTGCCAGCAGTTTCCCAGGGAATAGCAATCAGCCCCAGCATTTT. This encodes CASSFPGNSNQPQHF.

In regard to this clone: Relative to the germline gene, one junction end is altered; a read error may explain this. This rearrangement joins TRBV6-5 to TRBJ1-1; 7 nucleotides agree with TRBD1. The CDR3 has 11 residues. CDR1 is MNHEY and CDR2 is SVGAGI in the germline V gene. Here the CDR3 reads CASSYSTGEVF. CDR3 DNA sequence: TGTGCCAGCAGTTACTCTACAGGGGAGGTTTTT.

This CDR3 is CAISGTSGRENEQFF. The CDR3, as DNA: TGTGCCATCAGTGGGACTAGCGGGAGGGAGAATGAGCAGTTCTTC. This chain links TRBV10-3 with TRBJ2-1, with TRBD2 identical over 15 bases. Trimming at V came to 4 bases and at J to 7 bases, leaving 2 bases not matched to a gene. Germline V gene lookup returns CDR1 ENHRY and CDR2 SYGVKD. The CDR3 contains 15 residues.

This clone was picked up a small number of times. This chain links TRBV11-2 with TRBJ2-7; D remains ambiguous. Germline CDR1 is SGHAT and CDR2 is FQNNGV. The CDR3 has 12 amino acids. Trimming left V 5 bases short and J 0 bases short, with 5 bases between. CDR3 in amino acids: CASSGTSYEQYF. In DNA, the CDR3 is TGTGCCAGCAGCGGCACCTCCTACGAGCAGTACTTC.

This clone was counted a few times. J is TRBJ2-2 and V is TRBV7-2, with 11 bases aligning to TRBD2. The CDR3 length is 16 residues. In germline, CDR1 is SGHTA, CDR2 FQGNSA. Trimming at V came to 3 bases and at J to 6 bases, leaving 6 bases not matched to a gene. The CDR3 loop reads CASSLDGTSGSGELFF. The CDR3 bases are TGTGCCAGCAGCTTGGACGGGACTAGCGGATCCGGGGAGCTGTTTTTT.

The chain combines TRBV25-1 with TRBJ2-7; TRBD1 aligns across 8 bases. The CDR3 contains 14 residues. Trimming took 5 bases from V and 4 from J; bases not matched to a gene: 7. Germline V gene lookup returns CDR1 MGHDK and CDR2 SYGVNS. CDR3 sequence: CASSPWTGKYEQYF. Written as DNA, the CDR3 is TGTGCCAGCAGTCCCTGGACAGGGAAATACGAGCAGTACTTC.

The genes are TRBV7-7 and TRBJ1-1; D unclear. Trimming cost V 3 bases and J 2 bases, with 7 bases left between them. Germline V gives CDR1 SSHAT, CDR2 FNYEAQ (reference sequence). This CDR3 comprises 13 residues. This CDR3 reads CASSFQENTEAFF. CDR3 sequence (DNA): TGTGCCAGCAGCTTCCAGGAAAACACTGAAGCTTTCTTT.

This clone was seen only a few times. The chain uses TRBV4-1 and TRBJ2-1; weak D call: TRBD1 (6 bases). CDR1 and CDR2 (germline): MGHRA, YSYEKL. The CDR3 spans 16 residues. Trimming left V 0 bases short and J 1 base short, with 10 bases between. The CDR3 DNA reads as TGCGCCAGCAGCCAAGATTACCAGGGGTCCTACAATGAGCAGTTCTTC. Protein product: CASSQDYQGSYNEQFF.

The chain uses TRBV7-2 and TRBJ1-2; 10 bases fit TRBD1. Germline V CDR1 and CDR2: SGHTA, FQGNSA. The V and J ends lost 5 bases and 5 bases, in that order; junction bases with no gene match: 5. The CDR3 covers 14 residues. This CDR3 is CASSQRTGGYGYTF. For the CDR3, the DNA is TGTGCCAGCAGCCAGCGGACAGGGGGTTATGGCTACACCTTC.

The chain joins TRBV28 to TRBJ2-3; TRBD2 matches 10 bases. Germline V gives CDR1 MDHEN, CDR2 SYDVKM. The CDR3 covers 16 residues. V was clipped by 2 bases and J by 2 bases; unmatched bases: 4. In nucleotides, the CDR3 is TGTGCCAGCAGTTTAGGGCTAGCGGGGGTCACAGATACGCAGTATTTT. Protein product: CASSLGLAGVTDTQYF.

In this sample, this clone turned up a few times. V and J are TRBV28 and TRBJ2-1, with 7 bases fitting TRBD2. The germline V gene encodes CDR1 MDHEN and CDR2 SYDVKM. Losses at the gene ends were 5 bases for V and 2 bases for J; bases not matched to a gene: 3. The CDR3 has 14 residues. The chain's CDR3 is CASSPGTTYNEQFF. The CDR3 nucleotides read TGTGCCAGCAGTCCCGGGACTACCTACAATGAGCAGTTCTTC.

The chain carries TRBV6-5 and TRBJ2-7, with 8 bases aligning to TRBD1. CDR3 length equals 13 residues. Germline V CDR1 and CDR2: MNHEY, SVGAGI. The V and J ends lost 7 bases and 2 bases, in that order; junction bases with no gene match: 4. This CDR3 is CASNRGETYEQYF. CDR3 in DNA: TGTGCCAGCAACAGGGGGGAGACCTACGAGCAGTACTTC.

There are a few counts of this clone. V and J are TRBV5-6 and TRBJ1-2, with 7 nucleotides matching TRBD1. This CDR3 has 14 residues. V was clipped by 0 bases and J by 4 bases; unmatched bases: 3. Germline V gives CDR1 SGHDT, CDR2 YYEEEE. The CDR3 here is CASSLEQGIYGYTF. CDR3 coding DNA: TGTGCCAGCAGCTTGGAACAGGGGATCTATGGCTACACCTTC.

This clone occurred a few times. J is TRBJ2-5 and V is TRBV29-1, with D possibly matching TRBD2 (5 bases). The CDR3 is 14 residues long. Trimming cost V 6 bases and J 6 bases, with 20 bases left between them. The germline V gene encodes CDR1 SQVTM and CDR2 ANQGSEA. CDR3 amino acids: CSVTTGSTMQTQYF. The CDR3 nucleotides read TGCAGCGTCACGACGGGGAGCACAATGCAGACCCAGTACTTC. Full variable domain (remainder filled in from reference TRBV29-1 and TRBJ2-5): SAVISQKPSRDICQRGTSLTIQCQVDSQVTMMFWYRQQPGQSLTLIATANQGSEATYESGFVIDKFPISRPNLTFSTLTVSNMSPEDSSIYLCSVTTGSTMQTQYFGPGTRLLVL.